These 29 T cell receptor beta chains share one sample of origin, sequenced in a study of post-analysis software for immune sequencing data. For these TCRs, the target antigens are not known. Sequencing libraries made from TCR beta cDNA carried unique molecular identifiers. TCRdb reanalysed the PCR reads using MiXCR and keeps one entry per CDR3 protein. The sample has some 450,000 distinct CDR3 sequences, around 40% seen once. Overall study findings and caveats: Elevated frequency relative to controls characterized four or five TRBV segments in patients, TRBV5-6, TRBV5-1 and TRBV20-1 among them.

Sequences were obtained from blood. These receptors were obtained from a girl aged 5-17 years with multiple sclerosis.

This clonotype has just a few counts. The V call is TRBV29-1, the J call TRBJ1-4; D is perhaps TRBD1 (5 bases). CDR1 and CDR2 from the germline V gene are SQVTM and ANQGSEA. The CDR3 runs to 12 residues. V lost 6 bases, J lost 4 bases, and 9 bases lay in between. The CDR3 here is CSVRDSNEKLFF. CDR3 DNA sequence: TGCAGCGTACGAGACAGTAATGAAAAACTGTTTTTT.

This clonotype was detected a few times. V is TRBV7-6 and J is TRBJ2-3; 11 bases agree with TRBD2. V was pared by 4 bases and J by 6 bases, with 6 bases of the junction left unmatched. Germline loops: CDR1 SGHVS, CDR2 FNYEAQ. The CDR3 runs 15 residues. The CDR3 nucleotides are TGTGCCAGCAGCTCACTAGCGGGAGTCGGGGATACGCAGTATTTT. This encodes CASSSLAGVGDTQYF.

This clonotype was detected only a few times. This rearrangement joins TRBV7-9 to TRBJ1-2; no clear D gene. The CDR3 length is 15 residues. CDR1 SEHNR and CDR2 FQNEAQ come from the germline V gene (reference sequence). The germline V and J ends were trimmed by 3 bases and 2 bases, with 13 bases remaining between them. Here the CDR3 reads CASSFKPGQNYGYTF. CDR3 bases: TGTGCCAGCAGCTTTAAACCGGGCCAGAACTATGGCTACACCTTC.

This clonotype appeared a few times. The chain joins TRBV7-3 to TRBJ2-3, with D hard to call. There are 15 residues in the CDR3. Trimming took 0 bases from V and 0 from J, leaving 7 bases between them. Germline loops: CDR1 SGHTA, CDR2 FQGTGA. The CDR3: CASSLTGSSTDTQYF. The CDR3 DNA is TGTGCCAGCAGCTTAACTGGTTCCAGCACAGATACGCAGTATTTT.

V is TRBV9 and J is TRBJ1-1, with D uncertain. The CDR3 has 13 amino acids. V lost 0 bases to trimming and J lost 6 bases, with 9 bases between them. From germline, CDR1 is SGDLS and CDR2 YYNGEE. The CDR3 nucleotides are TGTGCCAGCAGCGTAGTGGAAGCTCCTGAAGCTTTCTTT. Encoded protein: CASSVVEAPEAFF.

Notes on this clonotype: Here the CDR3 omits its conserved ending phenylalanine or tryptophan, so a read error is the likely source. J is TRBJ2-1 and V is TRBV12-3 or TRBV12-4; 11 bases fit TRBD2. This CDR3 region has 16 residues. V dropped 5 bases and J dropped 8; count of bases not matched to a gene: 11. The CDR3 DNA sequence: TGTGCCAGCAGTCCATCGGGACTAGCGGCCTCGGATGAGCAGTTCTTA. It specifies CASSPSGLAASDEQFL.

The J gene is TRBJ2-3, the V gene TRBV29-1, with 7 bases fitting TRBD2. The junction had 20 bases not matched to a gene; V was cut back by 3 bases and J by 2 bases. Germline V gene data show CDR1 as SQVTM and CDR2 as ANQGSEA. This CDR3 has 19 amino acids. This CDR3 reads CSVEGLETTSQTFTDTQYF. CDR3 DNA sequence: TGCAGCGTTGAGGGTCTGGAGACGACTAGCCAAACTTTCACAGATACGCAGTATTTT.

This rearrangement joins TRBV5-1 to TRBJ2-5; TRBD2 matches at 8 bases. V lost 0 bases, J lost 11 bases, and 9 bases stayed unmatched. Looked up from germline, CDR1 is SGHRS and CDR2 is YFSETQ. This CDR3 comprises 14 residues. CDR3 DNA sequence: TGCGCCAGCAGCTTGGCTACTAGCGGTCGAGAGCAGTACTTC. It is translated as CASSLATSGREQYF. Using reference TRBV5-1 and TRBJ2-5 for the parts outside the CDR3, the full variable domain is KAGVTQTPRYLIKTRGQQVTLSCSPISGHRSVSWYQQTPGQGLQFLFEYFSETQRNKGNFPGRFSGRQFSNSRSEMNVSTLELGDSALYLCASSLATSGREQYFGPGTRLLVL.

The chain combines TRBV20-1 with TRBJ2-7; 10 nucleotides align to TRBD2. The V gene end was trimmed by 5 bases and the J gene end by 5 bases; junction bases not matched to a gene: 12. Germline values: CDR1 DFQATT, CDR2 SNEGSKA (reference sequence). There are 15 residues in the CDR3. CDR3 amino acids: CSAFPGLADYHEQYF. The CDR3 DNA is TGCAGTGCTTTCCCCGGACTAGCGGACTACCACGAGCAGTACTTC.

This clonotype has a handful of counts. The chain joins TRBV12-3 or TRBV12-4 to TRBJ2-5; D gene unclear. V gave up 3 bases and J gave up 3 bases, with 17 bases separating them. CDR3 length: 16 residues. The CDR3 sequence: CASSLSGTRSKETQYF. Here the CDR3 DNA reads TGTGCCAGCAGTTTGTCGGGTACTCGGAGTAAAGAGACCCAGTACTTC.

This clonotype was detected a few times. V usage is TRBV7-8 and J usage is TRBJ1-2; TRBD1 agrees at 7 bases. The CDR3 runs to 18 residues. The germline V gene has CDR1 SGHVS and CDR2 FQNEAQ. With 1 base clipped from V and 0 bases from J, the junction kept 11 bases outside the gene matches. CDR3 region: CASSLEPTGVLANYGYTF. The DNA of the CDR3 is TGTGCCAGCAGCTTAGAGCCAACAGGGGTTTTGGCTAACTATGGCTACACCTTC.

The V and J genes are TRBV12-3 or TRBV12-4 and TRBJ2-1; 8 bases match TRBD2. The V gene end was trimmed by 6 bases and the J gene end by 1 base; junction bases not matched to a gene: 14. This CDR3 has 18 residues. For the CDR3, the DNA is TGTGCCAGCAGGGTAGGGGTCCGAGCGGGAGAATCCTACAATGAGCAGTTCTTC. As protein: CASRVGVRAGESYNEQFF.

Only a few counts were recorded for this clonotype. The chain links TRBV9 to TRBJ2-1, with 8 bases fitting TRBD2. Germline loops: CDR1 SGDLS, CDR2 YYNGEE. The CDR3 length is 16 residues. J lost 6 bases, V lost 3 bases, and 11 bases had no gene match. The CDR3 coding sequence is TGTGCCAGCAGCGCCGAAGCCGGGACTAGTTTCAATGAGCAGTTCTTC. It encodes CASSAEAGTSFNEQFF.

The rearrangement uses TRBV28 and TRBJ1-5, with TRBD1 identical over 7 bases. Germline CDR1 and CDR2: MDHEN and SYDVKM. V dropped 2 bases and J dropped 1; count of bases not matched to a gene: 5. This CDR3 is built from 16 residues. The CDR3 reads CASSLLDRTSNQPQHF. CDR3 in DNA: TGTGCCAGCAGTTTACTGGACAGGACGAGCAATCAGCCCCAGCATTTT.

This clonotype was seen only a few times. The chain has TRBV12-3 or TRBV12-4 and TRBJ2-5; D perhaps matches TRBD1 (5 bases). V lost 5 bases, J lost 3 bases, and 13 bases lay in between. This CDR3 contains 14 residues. In nucleotides, the CDR3 is TGTGCCAGCAGTCCGCAGGGTAAGGAAGAGACCCAGTACTTC. Residues: CASSPQGKEETQYF.

This clonotype was detected only a few times. The V gene is TRBV20-1, the J gene TRBJ2-7; D perhaps matches TRBD1 (5 bases). This CDR3 region has 12 residues. Germline V gene data show CDR1 as DFQATT and CDR2 as SNEGSKA (reference sequence). V was clipped by 4 bases and J by 2 bases, with 9 bases between them. CDR3: CSAKKTAYEQYF. DNA for the CDR3: TGCAGTGCTAAGAAGACAGCCTACGAGCAGTACTTC.

The chain recombines TRBV4-1 with TRBJ1-4, with D possibly TRBD1 on 5 matching bases. Germline V gene sequence: CDR1 MGHRA, CDR2 YSYEKL. V was pared by 5 bases and J by 5 bases, with 18 bases between. The CDR3 consists of 16 residues. The CDR3 coding sequence is TGCGCCAGCAGCGATGCCGCGGCGACAGCCAATGAAAAACTGTTTTTT. Translation gives CASSDAAATANEKLFF.

This sequence joins TRBV7-2 and TRBJ1-5; D gene uncertain. V gave up 1 base and J gave up 5 bases, with 6 bases separating them. Germline assignment: CDR1 SGHTA and CDR2 FQGNSA. CDR3 length: 13 amino acids. The DNA of the CDR3 is TGTGCCAGCAGCTTAGACCAGGATCAGCCCCAGCATTTT. This encodes CASSLDQDQPQHF.

This clonotype was recorded a few times. The chain couples TRBV20-1 to TRBJ2-5, with TRBD1 identical over 10 bases. CDR1 is DFQATT, CDR2 SNEGSKA, per germline (reference sequence). J gave up 0 bases and V 4 bases, and 2 bases lay outside the gene matches. The CDR3 has 14 residues. For the CDR3, the DNA is TGCAGTGCTAAGGGACAGGGGAACCAAGAGACCCAGTACTTC. Encoded protein: CSAKGQGNQETQYF.

V usage is TRBV7-2 and J usage is TRBJ1-5; TRBD1 is a possible D gene (6 bases). V lost 2 bases and J lost 7, with 12 bases in between. Germline CDR1 SGHTA, CDR2 FQGNSA. This CDR3 region has 14 residues. CDR3 sequence reads: CASSLRDTLQPQHF. In nucleotides, the CDR3 is TGTGCCAGCAGCTTAAGGGACACATTACAGCCCCAGCATTTT.

The chain employs TRBV10-2 and TRBJ2-3; D is uncertain. V was clipped by 4 bases and J by 0 bases, with 8 bases between them. Germline CDR1 is WSHSY and CDR2 is SAAADI. The CDR3 is made up of 14 amino acids. Here the CDR3 reads CASSVLTSTDTQYF. CDR3 coding DNA: TGCGCCAGCAGTGTTTTAACTAGCACAGATACGCAGTATTTT.

This clonotype was detected only a few times. The chain has TRBV20-1 and TRBJ2-7; the D gene could be TRBD1 or TRBD2 (5 bases each). CDR1 is DFQATT and CDR2 is SNEGSKA in the germline V gene (reference sequence). This CDR3 has 13 residues. Trimming stripped 2 bases from V and 3 bases from J, with 11 bases between. The CDR3 DNA reads TGCAGTGCTAGACGAGGGACCTTCTACGAGCAGTACTTC. It specifies CSARRGTFYEQYF.

This clonotype has only a few counts. The genes are TRBV20-1 and TRBJ2-7; 8 bases map to TRBD2. The CDR3 consists of 14 residues. Trimming cost V 6 bases and J 2 bases; bases outside gene matches: 9. Germline V CDR1 and CDR2: DFQATT, SNEGSKA (reference sequence). The CDR3 sequence: CSALGGRFPYEQYF. The CDR3 region has the DNA TGCAGTGCATTAGGCGGGAGGTTTCCCTACGAGCAGTACTTC.

The chain is built from TRBV5-6 and TRBJ2-1; TRBD1 agrees at 9 bases. Germline V gene lookup returns CDR1 SGHDT and CDR2 YYEEEE. V lost 1 base, J lost 3 bases, and 2 bases stayed unmatched. CDR3 length: 15 amino acids. The DNA for the CDR3 is TGTGCCAGCAGCTTGTGGGACAGGGACTACAATGAGCAGTTCTTC. It yields the protein CASSLWDRDYNEQFF.

The V and J genes are TRBV28 and TRBJ2-1, with TRBD2 matching 11 bases. Losses at the gene ends were 3 bases for V and 8 bases for J; bases not matched to a gene: 21. CDR1 is MDHEN, CDR2 SYDVKM, per germline. This CDR3 is built from 20 residues. DNA of the CDR3: TGTGCCAGCAGTTTTCTCCGACTCCTGAGACTAGCGGGGCGACAAGATGAGCAGTTCTTC. The encoded protein is CASSFLRLLRLAGRQDEQFF.

This chain joins TRBV14 and TRBJ1-2; possible D gene TRBD1, 5 bases. V was cut by 0 bases and J by 4 bases, with 12 bases left in between. This CDR3 contains 15 residues. Germline values: CDR1 SGHDN, CDR2 FVKESK. CDR3 in DNA: TGTGCCAGCAGCCAAGAGGAGACGGGGGTCTATGGCTACACCTTC. It specifies CASSQEETGVYGYTF.

The chain recombines TRBV5-1 with TRBJ2-7; possible D gene TRBD2, 5 bases. The CDR3 length is 11 residues. The V end lost 4 bases, the J end lost 6 bases, and 8 bases lay between the germline ends. Per germline, CDR1 SGHRS and CDR2 YFSETQ. The DNA for the CDR3 is TGCGCCAGCAGCGAGCGGAGCGAGCAGTACTTC. This gives the protein CASSERSEQYF. Variable domain in full (rest from reference TRBV5-1 and TRBJ2-7): KAGVTQTPRYLIKTRGQQVTLSCSPISGHRSVSWYQQTPGQGLQFLFEYFSETQRNKGNFPGRFSGRQFSNSRSEMNVSTLELGDSALYLCASSERSEQYFGPGTRLTVT.

The gene calls are TRBV6-1 and TRBJ2-1, with TRBD1 matching 9 bases. The CDR3 runs 15 residues. Trimming cost V 6 bases and J 4 bases; bases outside gene matches: 7. Germline loops: CDR1 MNHNS, CDR2 SASEGT. The CDR3 spells CASSATGGLYNEQFF. The CDR3, as DNA: TGTGCCAGCAGCGCGACAGGGGGATTGTACAATGAGCAGTTCTTC.

The chain employs TRBV30 and TRBJ2-1; D unclear. The length of the CDR3 is 11 residues. Germline V gene data show CDR1 as GTSNPN and CDR2 as SVGIG (reference sequence). The V end lost 4 bases, the J end lost 6 bases, and 7 bases lay between the germline ends. The CDR3 loop reads CAWTRGNEQFF. The DNA of the CDR3 is TGTGCCTGGACCCGCGGCAATGAGCAGTTCTTC.